The 28 T cell receptor beta chains listed next were all sequenced from one sample in a study of T cells after yellow fever vaccination. TCRdb reprocessed the 5' RACE reads with MiXCR, giving one entry per CDR3 protein. Among 78,000 or so distinct CDR3 sequences listed, more than 5.5% were seen once. The material was CD8+ T cells sorted from PBMCs, obtained more than 8 days after the first yellow fever vaccination. The receptors here all came from a man aged 18 to 29 who received the YFV17D yellow fever vaccine.

This clonotype showed up many times. The chain carries TRBV4-1 and TRBJ1-2; D is ambiguous. V dropped 0 bases and J dropped 4 bases, with 6 bases sitting between them. The CDR3 totals 13 residues. Germline V gives CDR1 MGHRA, CDR2 YSYEKL. The CDR3: CASSQDKRYGYTF. Written as DNA, the CDR3 is TGCGCCAGCAGCCAAGACAAGCGCTATGGCTACACCTTC.

This clonotype has more than one count but fewer than ten. The V call is TRBV18, the J call TRBJ2-1; the D gene is possibly TRBD2 (6 bases). The length of the CDR3 is 15 residues. Trimming stripped 0 bases from V and 6 bases from J, with 12 bases between. CDR1 and CDR2 from the germline V gene are KGHSH and LQKENI. CDR3 sequence (DNA): TGTGCCAGCTCACCACCGGTGCGGGGCGGCAATGAGCAGTTCTTC. Protein sequence: CASSPPVRGGNEQFF. Full variable domain (missing parts from reference TRBV18 and TRBJ2-1): NAGVMQNPRHLVRRRGQEARLRCSPMKGHSHVYWYRQLPEEGLKFMVYLQKENIIDESGMPKERFSAEFPKEGPSILRIQQVVRGDSAAYFCASSPPVRGGNEQFFGPGTRLTVL.

This clonotype was seen many times. V usage is TRBV29-1 and J usage is TRBJ1-2; tentatively, D is TRBD1 (5 bases). The CDR3 is 11 amino acids. The V end was cut by 7 bases, the J end by 7 bases, with 13 bases between. Germline V gene data show CDR1 as SQVTM and CDR2 as ANQGSEA. This CDR3 reads CSATPGGGYTF. The CDR3, as DNA: TGCAGCGCCACACCCGGGGGTGGCTACACCTTC.

This clonotype was detected ten times or more. The genes are TRBV5-4 and TRBJ1-1; D might be TRBD1 (6 bases). The CDR3 extends over 15 amino acids. Trimming removed 4 bases at V and 5 bases at J, with 18 bases between. Looked up from germline, CDR1 is SGHNT and CDR2 is YYREEE (reference sequence). The CDR3 loop is CASSGVDRSSTEAFF. For the CDR3, the DNA is TGTGCCAGCAGCGGGGTCGACAGGTCCTCGACTGAAGCTTTCTTT.

This sequence joins TRBV19 and TRBJ2-1; no definite D call. V was shortened by 1 base and J by 12 bases, with 13 bases between the two germline ends. The CDR3 is 13 amino acids. From germline, CDR1 is LNHDA and CDR2 SQIVND (reference sequence). CDR3 in amino acids: CASSIAFPPRQFF. CDR3 DNA: TGTGCCAGTAGTATAGCCTTTCCACCCAGGCAGTTCTTC.

This clonotype came up many times. The genes are TRBV12-3 or TRBV12-4 and TRBJ2-3; D gene unclear. The CDR3 extends over 14 amino acids. Trimming left V 2 bases short and J 1 base short, with 7 bases between. Written as DNA, the CDR3 is TGTGCCAGCAGTTTACTTCCTCGCACAGATACGCAGTATTTT. It codes for CASSLLPRTDTQYF.

This clonotype was recorded at least ten times. The gene calls are TRBV4-2 and TRBJ1-2; the match to TRBD1 covers 11 bases. J gave up 7 bases and V 0 bases, and 1 base lay outside the gene matches. Germline CDR1 and CDR2: LGHNA and YNFKEQ. The CDR3 extends over 14 amino acids. The chain's CDR3 is CASSQEDRGLGYTF. The CDR3 DNA sequence: TGTGCCAGCAGCCAAGAGGACAGGGGGCTTGGCTACACCTTC.

The chain couples TRBV6-4 to TRBJ1-2; D possibly corresponds to TRBD1 (6 bases). Per germline, CDR1 MRHNA and CDR2 SNTAGT. V lost 6 bases and J lost 6, with 23 bases in between. The CDR3 is 16 amino acids. The CDR3 DNA reads TGTGCCAGCAGGGGGGGCGCTTGGGGCTCTGCCCATGGCTACACCTTC. Translation gives CASRGGAWGSAHGYTF.

At least ten counts were recorded for this clonotype. This chain connects TRBV7-6 to TRBJ2-1; no definite D call. CDR1 is SGHVS, CDR2 FNYEAQ, per germline. Trimming took 4 bases from V and 10 from J, leaving 8 bases between them. This CDR3 has 11 residues. CDR3 sequence: CASSSVGEQFF. DNA of the CDR3: TGTGCCAGCAGCTCTGTGGGGGAGCAGTTCTTC.

This clonotype was observed at least ten times. This chain joins TRBV5-5 and TRBJ1-1; D is undetermined. The CDR3 consists of 16 residues. CDR1 SGHKS and CDR2 YYEKEE come from the germline V gene (reference sequence). Deletions cut 2 bases from V and 3 bases from J, with 17 bases between. CDR3 in amino acids: CASSFAPFPPDTEAFF. The DNA for the CDR3 is TGTGCCAGCAGCTTTGCCCCCTTCCCGCCGGACACTGAAGCTTTCTTT.

Ten or more counts support this clonotype. This chain connects TRBV29-1 to TRBJ2-2, with no clear D. CDR1 is SQVTM and CDR2 is ANQGSEA in the germline V gene. This CDR3 has 14 residues. V lost 3 bases and J 0 bases, leaving 8 bases between the germline ends. The CDR3 DNA follows: TGCAGCGTTGAGGCAGACGCGAACACCGGGGAGCTGTTTTTT. Protein sequence: CSVEADANTGELFF.

This clonotype was found many times. The chain links TRBV7-2 to TRBJ2-1, with TRBD2 as a possible D gene (6 bases). This CDR3 spans 13 amino acids. The germline V and J ends were trimmed by 1 base and 7 bases, with 8 bases remaining between them. Germline V gene data show CDR1 as SGHTA and CDR2 as FQGNSA. CDR3: CASSLGLGNEQFF. CDR3 nucleotide sequence: TGTGCCAGCAGCTTAGGACTAGGGAATGAGCAGTTCTTC.

V usage is TRBV12-3 or TRBV12-4 and J usage is TRBJ1-2, with a tentative D call TRBD1 (5 bases). The germline V and J ends were trimmed by 9 bases and 2 bases, with 10 bases remaining between them. This CDR3 spans 12 amino acids. CDR3: CASTGTNYGYTF. In DNA form, the CDR3 reads TGTGCCAGTACAGGTACAAACTATGGCTACACCTTC.

This clonotype was picked up a small number of times. This rearrangement joins TRBV15 to TRBJ2-6; D possibly corresponds to TRBD2 (6 bases). CDR1 and CDR2 (germline): LNHNV, YYDKDF (reference sequence). The germline V and J ends were trimmed by 4 bases and 0 bases, with 10 bases remaining between them. The CDR3 contains 16 residues. For the CDR3, the DNA is TGTGCCACCAGCAAAATGGGGGGCTCTGGGGCCAACGTCCTGACTTTC. The encoded protein is CATSKMGGSGANVLTF.

The rearrangement uses TRBV6-2 or TRBV6-3 and TRBJ1-1; 8 bases fit TRBD1. This CDR3 is built from 15 residues. Germline CDR1 reads MNHEY; CDR2 reads SVGEGT. The J segment lost 0 bases and the V segment lost 2 bases, leaving 2 bases of the junction unmatched. CDR3 protein: CASSYPGQVNTEAFF. CDR3 nucleotides: TGTGCCAGCAGTTACCCGGGACAGGTGAACACTGAAGCTTTCTTT.

There are many counts of this clonotype. This chain links TRBV12-3 or TRBV12-4 with TRBJ1-1; the D is unclear. This CDR3 is built from 14 residues. V lost 3 bases, J lost 0 bases, and 8 bases lay in between. CDR3 bases: TGTGCCAGCAGTTTTAACCAGTTGAACACTGAAGCTTTCTTT. Translated: CASSFNQLNTEAFF.

The V and J genes are TRBV7-6 and TRBJ2-3, with no clear D. The germline CDR1 and CDR2 sequences are SGHVS and FNYEAQ. The V and J ends lost 5 bases and 10 bases respectively, with 13 bases between them. The CDR3 sequence is 12 residues long. In nucleotides, the CDR3 is TGTGCCAGCAGCCCCACGGGTGCGGCGCAGTATTTT. Its protein product is CASSPTGAAQYF.

This clonotype was seen many times. The chain recombines TRBV5-1 with TRBJ2-7; D gene unclear. The V end was cut by 0 bases, the J end by 1 base, with 5 bases between. Germline CDR1 and CDR2: SGHRS and YFSETQ. The CDR3 totals 13 residues. The chain's CDR3 is CASSLASSYEQYF. The DNA of the CDR3 is TGCGCCAGCAGCTTGGCTTCTTCCTACGAGCAGTACTTC. Supplemented by reference TRBV5-1 and TRBJ2-7, the full variable domain reads KAGVTQTPRYLIKTRGQQVTLSCSPISGHRSVSWYQQTPGQGLQFLFEYFSETQRNKGNFPGRFSGRQFSNSRSEMNVSTLELGDSALYLCASSLASSYEQYFGPGTRLTVT.

The V gene is TRBV4-3, the J gene TRBJ2-2, with 8 bases lining up with TRBD2. The J segment lost 0 bases and the V segment lost 1 base, leaving 4 bases of the junction unmatched. The CDR3 length is 17 residues. CDR1 is LGHNA and CDR2 is YSLEER in the germline V gene. The CDR3 region has the DNA TGCGCCAGCAGCCAAGGGACGGGACTAGCGAACACCGGGGAGCTGTTTTTT. Translation gives CASSQGTGLANTGELFF.

Ten or more counts support this clonotype. The rearrangement uses TRBV20-1 and TRBJ1-1, with 7 bases lining up with TRBD1. Germline trimming cut 0 bases from V and 4 bases from J; bases unmatched to any gene: 8. The CDR3 is 15 amino acids. Germline CDR1 and CDR2: DFQATT and SNEGSKA (reference sequence). The CDR3 loop is CSARDGRGPGTEAFF. The CDR3 nucleotides are TGCAGTGCTAGAGATGGTAGGGGGCCCGGCACTGAAGCTTTCTTT.

Turning to this clonotype: A much larger clone lies one base from this, so it may be a read error. V usage is TRBV7-8 and J usage is TRBJ2-3; no reliable D call. Trimming cost V 10 bases and J 5 bases, with 10 bases left between them. Per germline, CDR1 SGHVS and CDR2 FQNEAQ. CDR3 length: 11 residues. CDR3 in amino acids: CAISQGDTQYF. In DNA, the CDR3 is TGTGCCATCAGTCAAGGAGATACGCAGTATTTT.

This sequence joins TRBV7-4 and TRBJ2-7; D is possibly TRBD1 (6 bases). The CDR3 runs 14 residues. Per the germline V gene, CDR1 is SGHVT and CDR2 is SQSDAQ. V lost 5 bases and J 0 bases, leaving 11 bases between the germline ends. The DNA of the CDR3 is TGTGCCAGCAGCATACAGGGTAGCTCCTACGAGCAGTACTTC. Residues: CASSIQGSSYEQYF. Using reference TRBV7-4 and TRBJ2-7 for the parts outside the CDR3, the full variable domain is GAGVSQSPRYKVAKRGRDVALRCDSISGHVTLYWYRQTLGQGSEVLTYSQSDAQRDKSGRPSGRFSAERPERSVSTLKIQRTEQGDSAVYLCASSIQGSSYEQYFGPGTRLTVT.

This clonotype was recorded at least ten times. The chain joins TRBV12-3 or TRBV12-4 to TRBJ1-1; D gene ambiguous. V lost 5 bases to trimming and J lost 3 bases, with 19 bases between them. CDR3 length: 16 amino acids. CDR3 amino acids: CASSETSVGADTEAFF. The CDR3 DNA is TGTGCCAGCAGTGAAACCTCGGTGGGAGCGGACACTGAAGCTTTCTTT.

This clonotype was observed at least ten times. The chain combines TRBV12-3 or TRBV12-4 with TRBJ1-6; 7 bases are shared with TRBD1. V was clipped by 6 bases and J by 5 bases; unmatched bases: 1. The length of the CDR3 is 13 residues. CDR3 DNA sequence: TGTGCCAGCAGGACAGGGAATAATTCACCCCTCCACTTT. Encoded protein: CASRTGNNSPLHF.

In its sample, this clonotype was seen a few times. The V call is TRBV4-1, the J call TRBJ2-3, with D possibly being TRBD1 (5 bases). V was shortened by 4 bases and J by 0 bases, with 14 bases between the two germline ends. Germline CDR1 MGHRA, CDR2 YSYEKL. The CDR3 contains 16 residues. CDR3 nucleotide sequence: TGCGCCAGCAGCCCTAGAGAGACAGCTAGCACAGATACGCAGTATTTT. Its protein product is CASSPRETASTDTQYF.

This clonotype was observed at least ten times. The chain couples TRBV7-9 to TRBJ2-5; D is perhaps TRBD2 (5 bases). V was pared by 5 bases and J by 12 bases, with 19 bases between. The CDR3 length is 13 residues. The germline CDR1 and CDR2 sequences are SEHNR and FQNEAQ (reference sequence). The CDR3 DNA sequence: TGTGCCAGCAGCCCACCGGACCGGGCGAGGGAGTACTTC. Amino acids: CASSPPDRAREYF.

V and J are TRBV5-1 and TRBJ1-1, with unresolved D. The germline V gene has CDR1 SGHRS and CDR2 YFSETQ. This CDR3 has 14 amino acids. V lost 9 bases to trimming and J lost 0 bases, with 15 bases between them. CDR3 sequence: CATRNGFMNTEAFF. The CDR3 DNA reads as TGCGCCACCCGTAACGGTTTCATGAACACTGAAGCTTTCTTT.

This clonotype was observed many times. This chain links TRBV7-6 with TRBJ1-1; 10 bases map to TRBD1. The germline CDR1 and CDR2 sequences are SGHVS and FNYEAQ. This CDR3 is 14 amino acids long. V trimming: 4 bases; J trimming: 3 bases; junction bases outside the gene matches: 2. CDR3 sequence (DNA): TGTGCCAGCAGCTCAGGGACAGGGGACACTGAAGCTTTCTTT. It codes for CASSSGTGDTEAFF. The variable domain in full, completed from reference TRBV7-6 and TRBJ1-1, reads GAGVSQSPRYKVTKRGQDVALRCDPISGHVSLYWYRQALGQGPEFLTYFNYEAQQDKSGLPNDRFSAERPEGSISTLTIQRTEQRDSAMYRCASSSGTGDTEAFFGQGTRLTVV.